Sequencing of this T cell receptor beta chain was carried out in a study of CD8+ T cells in alopecia areata. The study, taken as a whole, reports: It was less clear whether patients shared TCRs than it was in mice, possibly because of HLA. Persistence in scalp and blood during tofacitinib was observed for many expanded lesional clones.

CDR1 is GTSNPN, CDR2 SVGIG, per germline (reference sequence). CDR3 length: 12 residues. V was shortened by 1 base and J by 5 bases, with 8 bases between the two germline ends. As for treatment: oral pan-JAK inhibitor, 5-10 mg twice daily. Alopecia areata patients provided lesional scalp punch biopsies and peripheral blood. Both CD4+ and CD8+ T cells were separated by sorting PBMCs. Concerning this clone itself: Its target is unknown. The sample has other DNA sequences that encode this CDR3 too.

RNA was extracted and reverse transcribed into cDNA as the sequencing template. Generated by immunoSEQ multiplex PCR, the TCRdb table keeps only in-frame clones and is missing some. The sample includes some 190,000 clones, 66% of them seen just once. The chain recombines TRBV30 with TRBJ1-1; tentative D call: TRBD1 (5 bases). Sequenced here: CD4+ T cells sorted from blood, sampled at approximately week 42, from a patient treated with tofacitinib. The source of this sequence is a human donor with alopecia areata. The DNA for the CDR3 is TGTGCCTGGAGTGCCGGGGCGACTGAAGCTTTCTTT. As protein: CAWSAGATEAFF.